The 26 T cell receptor beta chains given below trace back to one sample, sequenced in a study of T cell repertoires in cytomegalovirus infection. TCRdb recomputed calls from the reads with MiXCR, one row per CDR3 protein. The table has 310,000 or so distinct CDR3 sequences, about 17% seen once. The sample consisted of PBMCs. These receptors originate from a human donor in good health (CMV status not recorded). Some clones in this sample may be carry-over from other donors' samples.

Here the CDR3 reads CATGSGQGARYWNQPQHF. In nucleotides, the CDR3 is TGTGCCACCGGATCGGGACAGGGGGCGCGGTATTGGAATCAGCCCCAGCATTTT. The rearrangement uses TRBV19 and TRBJ1-5; 12 nucleotides line up with TRBD1. This CDR3 is 18 amino acids long. V lost 10 bases to trimming and J lost 4 bases; unmatched junction nucleotides: 17. Germline lookup yields CDR1 LNHDA and CDR2 SQIVND (reference sequence). The whole variable domain, remainder taken from reference TRBV19 and TRBJ1-5, is DGGITQSPKYLFRKEGQNVTLSCEQNLNHDAMYWYRQDPGQGLRLIYYSQIVNDFQKGDIAEGYSVSREKKESFPLTVTSAQKNPTAFYLCATGSGQGARYWNQPQHFGDGTRLSIL.

This clonotype showed up many times. This chain joins TRBV4-3 and TRBJ1-1; D ambiguous. The CDR3 has 16 amino acids. Germline CDR1 reads LGHNA; CDR2 reads YSLEER. The V end was cut by 1 base, the J end by 1 base, with 13 bases between. The CDR3: CASSQVVGGWNTEAFF. The CDR3 coding sequence is TGCGCCAGCAGCCAAGTGGTCGGCGGCTGGAACACTGAAGCTTTCTTT.

This clonotype has a count of ten or more. The chain has TRBV7-2 and TRBJ1-2; 8 bases fit TRBD1. The junction had 9 bases not matched to a gene; V was cut back by 1 base and J by 5 bases. CDR1 is SGHTA and CDR2 is FQGNSA in the germline V gene. The CDR3 spans 16 residues. CDR3 nucleotide sequence: TGTGCCAGCAGCTTAGATTCGGCAGGGGGCAGATATGGCTACACCTTC. Translation: CASSLDSAGGRYGYTF. Together with reference TRBV7-2 and TRBJ1-2, the CDR3 gives the full variable domain: GAGVSQSPSNKVTEKGKDVELRCDPISGHTALYWYRQSLGQGLEFLIYFQGNSAPDKSGLPSDRFSAERTGGSVSTLTIQRTQQEDSAVYLCASSLDSAGGRYGYTFGSGTRLTVV.

This clonotype has a handful of counts. The chain combines TRBV11-1 with TRBJ2-1, with 15 bases that match TRBD2. The CDR3 contains 17 residues. Looked up from germline, CDR1 is SGHAT and CDR2 is FQDESV (reference sequence). Trimming at V came to 3 bases and at J to 3 bases, leaving 3 bases not matched to a gene. CDR3 coding DNA: TGTGCCAGCAGCTTGGGGACTAGCGGGGGGTTCTACAATGAGCAGTTCTTC. It yields the protein CASSLGTSGGFYNEQFF.

CDR3 in amino acids: CASTTDRARLTEAFF. As DNA, the CDR3 is TGTGCCAGCACAACGGACAGGGCGAGGCTCACTGAAGCTTTCTTT. The chain employs TRBV2 and TRBJ1-1, with 8 bases lining up with TRBD1. V shed 7 bases, J shed 4 bases, and the junction held 11 bases outside the gene matches. Germline V gene sequence: CDR1 SNHLY, CDR2 FYNNEI. The CDR3 has 15 residues.

This clonotype was seen many times. V gene TRBV7-2 combines with J gene TRBJ1-5; maybe TRBD1 (5 bases). V lost 1 base and J 7 bases, leaving 14 bases between the germline ends. Germline V gene sequence: CDR1 SGHTA, CDR2 FQGNSA. There are 15 residues in the CDR3. The CDR3: CASSLVPGVVQPQHF. CDR3 nucleotide sequence: TGTGCCAGCAGCTTAGTTCCGGGGGTGGTCCAGCCCCAGCATTTT.

This clonotype was observed at least ten times. The chain links TRBV7-9 to TRBJ2-3; 8 nucleotides agree with TRBD1. The germline V gene encodes CDR1 SEHNR and CDR2 FQNEAQ (reference sequence). The CDR3 loop spans 16 amino acids. With 7 bases clipped from V and 0 bases from J, the junction kept 9 bases outside the gene matches. The CDR3: CASNARDRSSTDTQYF. CDR3 DNA: TGTGCCAGCAACGCCCGGGACAGGTCTAGCACAGATACGCAGTATTTT.

V is TRBV5-1 and J is TRBJ2-5; possible D gene TRBD2, 5 bases. This CDR3 region has 17 residues. V was pared by 0 bases and J by 1 base, with 16 bases between. Germline CDR1 is SGHRS and CDR2 is YFSETQ. DNA for the CDR3: TGCGCCAGCAGCTTGGCAGAGACGGCGGGCCCCCAAGAGACCCAGTACTTC. The encoded protein is CASSLAETAGPQETQYF.

The rearrangement links TRBV7-3 to TRBJ2-3; D is possibly TRBD2 (5 bases). This CDR3 has 14 residues. V shed 1 base and J shed 4 bases, with 9 bases lying between them. CDR1 and CDR2 from the germline V gene are SGHTA and FQGTGA. The CDR3 loop reads CASSLISVADTQYF. CDR3 DNA sequence: TGTGCCAGCAGCTTAATTAGCGTCGCAGATACGCAGTATTTT.

A few counts support this clonotype. The chain has TRBV12-3 or TRBV12-4 and TRBJ1-5, with a tentative D call TRBD1 (6 bases). Trimming removed 2 bases at V and 4 bases at J, with 12 bases between. The CDR3 length is 15 residues. CDR3 sequence reads: CASSLSYRVNQPQHF. CDR3 coding DNA: TGTGCCAGCAGTTTATCATACAGGGTAAATCAGCCCCAGCATTTT.

This clonotype was recorded many times. This chain joins TRBV12-3 or TRBV12-4 and TRBJ1-1; D unresolved. Trimming stripped 6 bases from V and 10 bases from J, with 18 bases between. The CDR3 is made up of 13 amino acids. The CDR3, as DNA: TGTGCCAGCAGCCCCGGAGATAACCTAAGAGCTTTCTTT. Amino acid sequence: CASSPGDNLRAFF.

The rearrangement joins TRBV7-6 to TRBJ2-1; 12 bases fit TRBD2. The germline CDR1 and CDR2 sequences are SGHVS and FNYEAQ. With 0 bases clipped from V and 7 bases from J, the junction kept 10 bases outside the gene matches. The CDR3 is 18 residues long. The CDR3 protein is CASSLALPSGGAGNEQFF. The CDR3 nucleotides are TGTGCCAGCAGCTTAGCGTTGCCTAGCGGGGGGGCTGGTAATGAGCAGTTCTTC.

The sample holds many counts of this clonotype. The V call is TRBV20-1, the J call TRBJ1-4; D call uncertain. This CDR3 contains 14 residues. Trimming left V 3 bases short and J 0 bases short, with 8 bases between. Looked up from germline, CDR1 is DFQATT and CDR2 is SNEGSKA (reference sequence). The CDR3 protein is CSASQVATNEKLFF. CDR3 bases: TGCAGTGCTAGCCAGGTTGCAACTAATGAAAAACTGTTTTTT.

The chain combines TRBV28 with TRBJ2-3; perhaps D is TRBD1 or TRBD2 (5 bases each). CDR3 length: 15 residues. Germline CDR1 is MDHEN and CDR2 is SYDVKM. Trimming left V 8 bases short and J 6 bases short, with 21 bases between. CDR3 DNA: TGTGCCAGCGCTGGGGCCGGGACGGTGTTGGATACGCAGTATTTT. Encoded protein: CASAGAGTVLDTQYF.

This chain joins TRBV20-1 and TRBJ2-7; D is perhaps TRBD1 (5 bases). This CDR3 is built from 13 residues. The germline CDR1 and CDR2 sequences are DFQATT and SNEGSKA (reference sequence). The V end was cut by 2 bases, the J end by 3 bases, with 11 bases between. CDR3 in amino acids: CSARMDNVYEQYF. In DNA form, the CDR3 reads TGCAGTGCTAGAATGGACAACGTCTACGAGCAGTACTTC.

This clonotype was detected a few times. This sequence joins TRBV27 and TRBJ1-1; D gene unclear. Trimming pared 4 bases from V and 1 base from J, leaving 7 bases between. The CDR3 consists of 13 residues. Germline CDR1 is MNHEY and CDR2 is SMNVEV (reference sequence). CDR3 sequence reads: CASSSMANTEAFF. The CDR3 DNA reads TGTGCCAGCAGTTCCATGGCGAACACTGAAGCTTTCTTT.

The chain combines TRBV7-6 with TRBJ2-7; perhaps TRBD1 as D (5 bases). The length of the CDR3 is 12 residues. Trimming cost V 5 bases and J 3 bases, with 8 bases left between them. The germline CDR1 and CDR2 sequences are SGHVS and FNYEAQ. Written as DNA, the CDR3 is TGTGCCAGCAGCATCGACAGCTACGAGCAGTACTTC. It codes for CASSIDSYEQYF.

This clonotype was counted ten times or more. The V gene is TRBV27, the J gene TRBJ1-1; unclear D gene. V dropped 0 bases and J dropped 0 bases, with 11 bases sitting between them. Germline V gene lookup returns CDR1 MNHEY and CDR2 SMNVEV (reference sequence). The CDR3 runs to 16 residues. CDR3 nucleotide sequence: TGTGCCAGCAGTTTATCGATTCTCAATTTGAACACTGAAGCTTTCTTT. As protein: CASSLSILNLNTEAFF.

The chain recombines TRBV4-2 with TRBJ2-7; 8 bases line up with TRBD1. Germline lookup yields CDR1 LGHNA and CDR2 YNFKEQ. The ends lost 1 base at V and 3 bases at J; junction bases unmatched: 5. This CDR3 has 15 residues. This CDR3 is CASSQGSGGDYEQYF. The CDR3 coding sequence is TGTGCCAGCAGCCAAGGTTCAGGGGGCGACTACGAGCAGTACTTC.

V is TRBV12-3 or TRBV12-4 and J is TRBJ2-3; D perhaps matches TRBD2 (6 bases). The CDR3 runs 16 residues. The V gene lost 1 base and the J gene lost 3 bases, with 14 bases spanning the gap. This CDR3 reads CASSLVPGEGTDTQYF. The DNA of the CDR3 is TGTGCCAGCAGTTTAGTACCGGGGGAAGGGACAGATACGCAGTATTTT.

This clonotype was counted a few times. V usage is TRBV20-1 and J usage is TRBJ2-1; 9 positions agree with TRBD1. In germline, CDR1 is DFQATT, CDR2 SNEGSKA (reference sequence). CDR3 length equals 13 residues. CDR3: CSTGGRTDNEQFF. In DNA, the CDR3 is TGCAGCACAGGGGGCCGTACCGACAATGAGCAGTTCTTC.

This clonotype showed up just a few times. The V call is TRBV7-9, the J call TRBJ1-1, with a possible D match to TRBD1 (5 bases). This CDR3 is 13 amino acids long. CDR1 is SEHNR and CDR2 is FQNEAQ in the germline V gene (reference sequence). The germline V and J ends were trimmed by 6 bases and 4 bases, with 12 bases remaining between them. The CDR3 DNA reads TGTGCCAGCAGTCGACCGGGGGTCACTGAAGCTTTCTTT. It is translated as CASSRPGVTEAFF.

The chain employs TRBV6-2 or TRBV6-3 and TRBJ2-7; D not resolved. CDR3 size: 15 residues. The germline CDR1 and CDR2 sequences are MNHEY and SVGEGT. Trimming took off 2 bases at V and 2 bases at J, with 13 bases between the two ends. CDR3: CASSYTAAGTYEQYF. In DNA form, the CDR3 reads TGTGCCAGCAGTTACACGGCAGCAGGAACCTACGAGCAGTACTTC.

The chain joins TRBV11-3 to TRBJ2-2, with 8 bases identical to TRBD1. This CDR3 contains 16 residues. Germline assignment: CDR1 SGHNT and CDR2 YENEEA. Trimming removed 4 bases from V and 4 bases from J; junction bases left unmatched: 8. The CDR3 reads CASSSGGAGGTGELFF. Here the CDR3 DNA reads TGTGCCAGCAGCTCAGGGGGCGCCGGAGGCACCGGGGAGCTGTTTTTT.

This clonotype showed up just a few times. This chain links TRBV20-1 with TRBJ1-1; D uncertain. Trimming removed 0 bases at V and 8 bases at J, with 10 bases between. The CDR3 spans 12 residues. Per germline, CDR1 DFQATT and CDR2 SNEGSKA (reference sequence). The CDR3: CSARDRNREAFF. DNA of the CDR3: TGCAGTGCTAGAGATAGGAACCGAGAAGCTTTCTTT.

The CDR3: CASCTGAYEQYF. CDR3 DNA sequence: TGTGCCAGCTGCACAGGAGCTTACGAGCAGTACTTC. V and J are TRBV28 and TRBJ2-7; weak D call: TRBD1 (5 bases). CDR1 is MDHEN and CDR2 is SYDVKM in the germline V gene. The CDR3 spans 12 residues. The V end lost 8 bases, the J end lost 4 bases, and 12 bases lay between the germline ends.